Given below is one T cell receptor beta chain in context. Per the original data handling: Scientists estimated how many nucleated cells there were by amplifying reference gene primers. Method: immunoSEQ multiplex PCR; TCRdb's copy keeps in-frame clones and lacks some. That table supplies the V and J calls and clone size; D and trimming were determined from the DNA. The sample holds roughly 200,000 clones, 75% to 90% seen once. The entry originates in a study of blood T cell repertoires in COVID-19. Study-level background: Donors in the United States, Italy and Spain gave samples during acute or convalescent COVID-19. T cells, B-cell-depleted T cells, or PBMCs provided the cDNA or gDNA that served as material.

The Seattle patients, enrolled during active infection, were followed longitudinally. Trimming took off 3 bases at V and 3 bases at J, with 12 bases between the two ends. Germline assignment: CDR1 LNHDA and CDR2 SQIVND (reference sequence). There are 14 residues in the CDR3. The genes are TRBV19 and TRBJ2-7; possibly TRBD2 for D (6 bases). The sample consisted of peripheral blood. The sequence came from a woman between 40 and 55 years old with COVID-19, enrolled during active disease. CDR3 region: CASSMKSGGYEQYF. The CDR3 nucleotides read TGTGCCAGTAGTATGAAGTCCGGGGGCTACGAGCAGTACTTC.